This T cell receptor (beta chain) is from a study of cytomegalovirus exposure and HLA in healthy donors. Study-level information: A later analysis reported the 120 validation repertoires used the same platform as the approximately 670 first-cohort repertoires.

Study results and caveats: A subsequent analysis found that TCR clusters from the first cohort also tended to co-occur in the roughly 120 validation repertoires, with 90% to 95% of cluster scores above 0. Rare TCR sequences predominated, though certain public TCRs were found in many donors.

Only in-frame clones appear in the TCRdb table, and some are missing; sequencing was by immunoSEQ multiplex PCR. The sample has roughly 300,000 clones, around 90% seen once. Trimming removed 0 bases from V and 5 bases from J; junction bases left unmatched: 7. The length of the CDR3 is 15 residues. CDR1 SGHRS and CDR2 YFSETQ come from the germline V gene. In regard to this clone: What it binds is unknown.

This TCR was sampled from a woman in her 30s in good health and CMV-seropositive. Sequenced material: PBMCs. The chain links TRBV5-1 to TRBJ2-5, with TRBD2 matching over 7 bases. CDR3 in amino acids: CASSLVGLPTETQYF. The DNA of the CDR3 is TGCGCCAGCAGCTTGGTGGGACTACCCACGGAGACCCAGTACTTC.